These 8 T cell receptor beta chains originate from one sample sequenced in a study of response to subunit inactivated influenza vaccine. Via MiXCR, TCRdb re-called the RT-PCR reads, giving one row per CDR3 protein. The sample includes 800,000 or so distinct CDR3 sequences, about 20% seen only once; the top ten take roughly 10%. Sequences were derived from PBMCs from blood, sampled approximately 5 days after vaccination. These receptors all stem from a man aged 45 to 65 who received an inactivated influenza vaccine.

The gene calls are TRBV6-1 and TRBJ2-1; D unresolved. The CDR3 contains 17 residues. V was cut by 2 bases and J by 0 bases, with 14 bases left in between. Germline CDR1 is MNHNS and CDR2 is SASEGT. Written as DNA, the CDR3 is TGTGCCAGCAGTGAATTAGTCGGCATGAGCTCCTACAATGAGCAGTTCTTC. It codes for CASSELVGMSSYNEQFF.

In DNA form, the CDR3 reads TGTGCCAGCAGCCAAGATCAGGCTAGCAATGAGCAGTTCTTC. It encodes CASSQDQASNEQFF. The chain links TRBV4-2 to TRBJ2-1; D unclear. CDR1 is LGHNA and CDR2 is YNFKEQ in the germline V gene. CDR3 length equals 14 residues. V was trimmed by 0 bases and J by 6 bases, leaving 9 bases between them.

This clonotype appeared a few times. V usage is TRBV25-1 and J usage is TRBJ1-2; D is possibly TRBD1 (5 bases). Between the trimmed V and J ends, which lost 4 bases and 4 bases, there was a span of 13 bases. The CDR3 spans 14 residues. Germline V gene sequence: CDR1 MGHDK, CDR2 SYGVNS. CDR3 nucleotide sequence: TGTGCCAGCAGTGGGGGCGCCGGCCTCTATGGCTACACCTTC. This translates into CASSGGAGLYGYTF.

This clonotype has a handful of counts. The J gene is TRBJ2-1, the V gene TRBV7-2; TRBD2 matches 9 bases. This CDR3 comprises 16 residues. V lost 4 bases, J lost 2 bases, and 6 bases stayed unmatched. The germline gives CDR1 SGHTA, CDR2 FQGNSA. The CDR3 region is CASSWQSGGTYNEQFF. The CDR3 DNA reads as TGTGCCAGCAGCTGGCAGAGCGGGGGGACCTACAATGAGCAGTTCTTC.

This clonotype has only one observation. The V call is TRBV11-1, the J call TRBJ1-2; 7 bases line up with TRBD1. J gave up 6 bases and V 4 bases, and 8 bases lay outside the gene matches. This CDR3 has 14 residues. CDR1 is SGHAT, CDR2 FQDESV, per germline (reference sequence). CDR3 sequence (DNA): TGTGCCAGCAGCTACCAGACAGGGTCGGATGGCTACACCTTC. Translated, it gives CASSYQTGSDGYTF.

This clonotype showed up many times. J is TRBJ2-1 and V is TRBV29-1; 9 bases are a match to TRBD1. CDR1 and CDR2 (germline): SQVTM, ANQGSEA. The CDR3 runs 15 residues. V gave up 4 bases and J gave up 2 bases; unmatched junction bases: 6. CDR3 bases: TGCAGCGTTGTAAGGACAGGGGTCCCCTACAATGAGCAGTTCTTC. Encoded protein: CSVVRTGVPYNEQFF.

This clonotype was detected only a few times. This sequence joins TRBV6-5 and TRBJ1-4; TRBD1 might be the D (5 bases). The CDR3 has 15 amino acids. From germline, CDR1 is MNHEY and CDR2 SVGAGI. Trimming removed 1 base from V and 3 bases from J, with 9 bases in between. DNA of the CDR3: TGTGCCAGCAGTTACTTCGGGGGTTCTAATGAAAAACTGTTTTTT. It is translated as CASSYFGGSNEKLFF.

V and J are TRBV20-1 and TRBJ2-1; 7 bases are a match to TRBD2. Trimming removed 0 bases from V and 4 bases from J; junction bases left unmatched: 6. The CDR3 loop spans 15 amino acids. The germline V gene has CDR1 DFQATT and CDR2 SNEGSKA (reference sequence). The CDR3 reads CSARDRASGYNEQFF. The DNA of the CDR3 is TGCAGTGCTAGAGATCGGGCTAGCGGATACAATGAGCAGTTCTTC.